This T cell receptor beta chain stems from a study of OX40 agonist ivuxolimab in advanced cancers. Looking at the study overall: An agonistic anti-OX40 (CD134) antibody, ivuxolimab, was used to treat the patients.

Concerning this clone: The antigen is unknown.

Study-level points and caveats: Among T cells, CD8+ cells averaged more expanded clones than CD4+ cells.

Trimming pared 4 bases from V and 5 bases from J, leaving 6 bases between. Germline V gene data show CDR1 as SEHNR and CDR2 as FQNEAQ (reference sequence). The CDR3 totals 12 residues. This table comes from immunoSEQ multiplex PCR, and its TCRdb copy is limited to in-frame clones, with some not included. Of tens of thousands of clones detected, roughly nine tenths appear once; the ten largest clones hold 2% to 3%. This sequence originates from an adult with an advanced solid tumor such as melanoma, head and neck, liver or kidney cancer. This chain uses TRBV7-9 with TRBJ2-1, with unresolved D. The specimen was CD4+ or CD8+ T cells sorted from blood, collected in a trial of the OX40 agonist ivuxolimab. The CDR3 coding sequence is TGTGCCAGCAGCTGGGGTAACAATGAGCAGTTCTTC. Amino acid sequence: CASSWGNNEQFF.